The source of this TCR beta chain is a study of cytomegalovirus exposure and HLA in healthy donors. The germline CDR1 and CDR2 sequences are SGHNT and YYREEE (reference sequence). The CDR3 is 13 residues long. The ends were cut back, 3 bases at V and 4 bases at J, with 10 bases in the middle. Primers included in the PCR were 60 Vbeta and 13 Jbeta primers. Here immunoSEQ multiplex PCR was the method, and the copy in TCRdb shows in-frame clones only, minus some. Among 200,000 to 250,000 clones listed, roughly 90% were seen once. Sequencing was carried out using PBMCs. The gene calls are TRBV5-4 and TRBJ1-1; D might be TRBD1 (6 bases). The receptor's source is a woman between 18 and 29 years old in good health and CMV-seronegative. CDR3 protein: CASSSWTATEAFF. The CDR3 DNA reads TGTGCCAGCAGCTCCTGGACAGCCACTGAAGCTTTCTTT.